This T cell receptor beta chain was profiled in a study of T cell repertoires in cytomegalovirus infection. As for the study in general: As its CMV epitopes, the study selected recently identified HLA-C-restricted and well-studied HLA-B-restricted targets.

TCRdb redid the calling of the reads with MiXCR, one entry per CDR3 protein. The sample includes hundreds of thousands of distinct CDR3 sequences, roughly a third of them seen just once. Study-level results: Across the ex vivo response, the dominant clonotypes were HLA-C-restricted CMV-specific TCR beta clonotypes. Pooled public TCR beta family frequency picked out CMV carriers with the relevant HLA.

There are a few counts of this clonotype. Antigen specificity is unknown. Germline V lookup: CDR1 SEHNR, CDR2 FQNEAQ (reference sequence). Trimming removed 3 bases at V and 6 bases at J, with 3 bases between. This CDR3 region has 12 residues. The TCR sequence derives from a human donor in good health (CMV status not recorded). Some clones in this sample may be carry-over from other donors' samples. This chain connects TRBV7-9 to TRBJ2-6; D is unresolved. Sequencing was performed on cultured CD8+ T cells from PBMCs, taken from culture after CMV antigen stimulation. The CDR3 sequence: CASSFLANVLTF. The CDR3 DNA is TGTGCCAGCAGCTTCCTGGCCAACGTCCTGACTTTC.